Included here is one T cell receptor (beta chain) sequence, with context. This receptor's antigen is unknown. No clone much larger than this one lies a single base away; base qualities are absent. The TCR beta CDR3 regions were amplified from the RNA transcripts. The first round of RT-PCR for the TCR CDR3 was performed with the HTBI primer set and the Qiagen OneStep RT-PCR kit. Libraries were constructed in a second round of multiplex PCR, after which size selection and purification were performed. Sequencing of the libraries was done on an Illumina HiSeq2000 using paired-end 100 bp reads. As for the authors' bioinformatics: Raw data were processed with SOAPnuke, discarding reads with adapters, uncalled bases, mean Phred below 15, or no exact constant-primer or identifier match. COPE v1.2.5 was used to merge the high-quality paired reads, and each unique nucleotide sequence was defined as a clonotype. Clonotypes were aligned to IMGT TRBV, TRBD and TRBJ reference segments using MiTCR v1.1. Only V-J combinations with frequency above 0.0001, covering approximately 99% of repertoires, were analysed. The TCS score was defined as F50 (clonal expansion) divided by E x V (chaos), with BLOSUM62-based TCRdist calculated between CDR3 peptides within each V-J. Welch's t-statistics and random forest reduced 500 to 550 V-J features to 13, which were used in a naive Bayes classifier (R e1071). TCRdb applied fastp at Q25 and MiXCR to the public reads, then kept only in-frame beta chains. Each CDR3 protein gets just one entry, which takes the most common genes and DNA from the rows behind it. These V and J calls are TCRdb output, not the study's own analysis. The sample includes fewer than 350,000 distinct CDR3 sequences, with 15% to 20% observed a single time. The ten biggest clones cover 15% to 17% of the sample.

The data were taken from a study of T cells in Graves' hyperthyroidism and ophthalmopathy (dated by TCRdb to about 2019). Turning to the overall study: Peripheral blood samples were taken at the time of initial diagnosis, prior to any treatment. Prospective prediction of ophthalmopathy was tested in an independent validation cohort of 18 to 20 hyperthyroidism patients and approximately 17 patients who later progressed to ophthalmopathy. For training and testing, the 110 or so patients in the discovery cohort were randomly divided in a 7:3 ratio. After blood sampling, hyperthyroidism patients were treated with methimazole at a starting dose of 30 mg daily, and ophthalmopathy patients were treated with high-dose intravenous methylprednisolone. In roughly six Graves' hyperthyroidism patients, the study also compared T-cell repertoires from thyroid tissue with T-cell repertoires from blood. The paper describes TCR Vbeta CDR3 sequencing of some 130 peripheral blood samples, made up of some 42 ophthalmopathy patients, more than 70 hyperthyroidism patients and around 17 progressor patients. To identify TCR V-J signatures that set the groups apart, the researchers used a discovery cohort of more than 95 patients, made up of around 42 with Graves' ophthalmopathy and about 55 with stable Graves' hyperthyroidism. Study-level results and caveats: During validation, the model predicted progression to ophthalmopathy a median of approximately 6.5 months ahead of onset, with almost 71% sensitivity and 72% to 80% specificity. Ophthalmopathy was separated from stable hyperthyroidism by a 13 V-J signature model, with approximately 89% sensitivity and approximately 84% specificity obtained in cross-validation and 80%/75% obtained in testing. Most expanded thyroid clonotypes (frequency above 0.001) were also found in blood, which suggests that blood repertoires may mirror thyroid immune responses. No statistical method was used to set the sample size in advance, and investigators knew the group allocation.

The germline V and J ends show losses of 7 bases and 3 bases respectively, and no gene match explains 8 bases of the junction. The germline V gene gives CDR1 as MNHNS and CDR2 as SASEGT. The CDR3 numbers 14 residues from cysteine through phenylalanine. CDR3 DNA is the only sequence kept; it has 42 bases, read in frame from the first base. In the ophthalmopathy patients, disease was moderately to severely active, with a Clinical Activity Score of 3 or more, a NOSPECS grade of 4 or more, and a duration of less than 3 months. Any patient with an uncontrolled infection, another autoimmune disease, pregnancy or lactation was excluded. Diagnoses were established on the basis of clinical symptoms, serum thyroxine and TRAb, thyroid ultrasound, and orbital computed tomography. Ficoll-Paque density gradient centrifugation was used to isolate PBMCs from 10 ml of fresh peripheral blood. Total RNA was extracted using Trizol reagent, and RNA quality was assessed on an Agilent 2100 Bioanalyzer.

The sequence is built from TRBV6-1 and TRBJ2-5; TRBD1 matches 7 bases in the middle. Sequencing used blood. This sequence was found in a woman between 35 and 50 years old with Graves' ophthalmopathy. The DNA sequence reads TGTGCCAGCACCGCCTCCGGGACAGAAGAGACCCAGTACTTC. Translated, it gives CASTASGTEETQYF.